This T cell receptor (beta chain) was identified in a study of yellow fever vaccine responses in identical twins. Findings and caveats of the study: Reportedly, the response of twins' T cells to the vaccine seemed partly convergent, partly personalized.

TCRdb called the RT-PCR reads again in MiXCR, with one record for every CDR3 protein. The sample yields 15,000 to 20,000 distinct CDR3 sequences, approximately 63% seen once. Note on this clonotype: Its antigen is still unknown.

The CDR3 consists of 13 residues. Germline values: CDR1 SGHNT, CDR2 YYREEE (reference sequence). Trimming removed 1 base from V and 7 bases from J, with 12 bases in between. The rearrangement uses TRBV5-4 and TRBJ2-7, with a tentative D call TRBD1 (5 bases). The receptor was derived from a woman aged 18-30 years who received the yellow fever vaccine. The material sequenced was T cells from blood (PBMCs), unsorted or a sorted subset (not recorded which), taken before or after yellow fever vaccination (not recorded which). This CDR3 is CASSLPQGREQYF. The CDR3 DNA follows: TGTGCCAGCAGCTTGCCCCAGGGTCGGGAGCAGTACTTC. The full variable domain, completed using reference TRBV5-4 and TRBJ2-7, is ETGVTQSPTHLIKTRGQQVTLRCSSQSGHNTVSWYQQALGQGPQFIFQYYREEENGRGNFPPRFSGLQFPNYSSELNVNALELDDSALYLCASSLPQGREQYFGPGTRLTVT.